This T cell receptor beta chain was identified during a study of shared clonotypes between healthy human individuals. Study results and caveats: Clonotypes that were shared across a handful of donors made up around 5% of naive CD4 clonotypes. Tissues were not sampled, only blood, and their repertoires likely differ.

As for this clone: Its antigen is unidentified.

Germline V gene lookup returns CDR1 ENHRY and CDR2 SYGVKD. The CDR3 covers 16 residues. V was shortened by 5 bases and J by 0 bases, with 13 bases between the two germline ends. Both subsets, CD45RA+ naive and CD45RA-negative memory, were split from the CD4+ cells. The authors' processing: As immunoSEQ supplied junction-only sequences (without quality scores), filtering differed. The method was immunoSEQ multiplex PCR; TCRdb's version includes in-frame clones alone and lacks a portion of them. From that table come the V and J calls and clone size; the DNA was used to work out D and trimming. The table records over a million clones, roughly 98.5% of them present only once.

This chain uses TRBV10-3 with TRBJ2-2; either TRBD1 or TRBD2 may fit D (5 bases each). Sequenced material: naive CD4+ T cells sorted from blood. Subset of the sample: CD45RA+ positively selected. The clonotype originates from a young man in good health. The CDR3 sequence is CAISKQVGANTGELFF. The CDR3 coding sequence is TGTGCCATCAGTAAACAGGTCGGGGCGAACACCGGGGAGCTGTTTTTT.